This T cell receptor (beta chain) is from a study of response to subunit inactivated influenza vaccine. The study's findings and limits: Each seasonal influenza vaccination recruits few new T cells, the authors suggested.

This clonotype was counted between two and nine times. Its specificity is unknown. Germline values: CDR1 SEHNR, CDR2 FQNEAQ (reference sequence). CDR3 length equals 16 residues. Trimming took 5 bases from V and 4 from J; bases not matched to a gene: 8. TCRdb reprocessed the RT-PCR reads via MiXCR and lists one record per CDR3 protein. The sample holds 170,000 or so distinct CDR3 sequences; over 8.5% are singletons and the top ten take 35% to 40%. The clonotype originates from a man aged 45-69 years who received an inactivated influenza vaccine. This chain joins TRBV7-9 and TRBJ2-3; 11 bases line up with TRBD1. The sequencing here drew on CD8+ T cells sorted from PBMCs, taken about 24 months after vaccination. The CDR3 reads CASSPGTGGMSDTQYF. CDR3 nucleotides: TGTGCCAGCAGCCCCGGGACAGGGGGAATGTCAGATACGCAGTATTTT.